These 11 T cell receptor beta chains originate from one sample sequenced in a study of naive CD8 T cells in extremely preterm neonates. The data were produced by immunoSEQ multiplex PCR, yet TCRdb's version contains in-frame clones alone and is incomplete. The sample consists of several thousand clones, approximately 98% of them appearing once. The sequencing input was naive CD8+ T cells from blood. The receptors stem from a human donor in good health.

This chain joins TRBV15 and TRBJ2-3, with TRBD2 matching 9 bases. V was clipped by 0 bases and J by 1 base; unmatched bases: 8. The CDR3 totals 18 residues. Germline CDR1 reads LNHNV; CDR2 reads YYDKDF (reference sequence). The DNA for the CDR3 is TGTGCCACCAGCAGAGATCGGCTCCTAGCGGGACGCACAGATACGCAGTATTTT. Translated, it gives CATSRDRLLAGRTDTQYF.

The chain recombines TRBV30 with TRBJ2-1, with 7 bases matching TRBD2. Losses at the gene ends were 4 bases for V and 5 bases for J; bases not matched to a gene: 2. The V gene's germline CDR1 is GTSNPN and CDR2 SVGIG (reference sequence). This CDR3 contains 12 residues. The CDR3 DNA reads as TGTGCCTGGACTAGCGGCGACAATGAGCAGTTCTTC. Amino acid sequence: CAWTSGDNEQFF.

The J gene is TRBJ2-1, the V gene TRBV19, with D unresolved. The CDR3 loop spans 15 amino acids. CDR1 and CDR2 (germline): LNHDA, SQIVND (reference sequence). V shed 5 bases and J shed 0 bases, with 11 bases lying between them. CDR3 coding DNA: TGTGCCAGTAGTCTCGACTCGAGCTCCTACAATGAGCAGTTCTTC. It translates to CASSLDSSSYNEQFF.

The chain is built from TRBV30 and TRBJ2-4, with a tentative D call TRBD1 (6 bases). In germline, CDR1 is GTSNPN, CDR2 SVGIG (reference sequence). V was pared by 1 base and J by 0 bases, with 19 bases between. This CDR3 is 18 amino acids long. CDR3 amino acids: CAWSEKRQAVLAKNIQYF. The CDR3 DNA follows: TGTGCCTGGAGTGAAAAGAGACAGGCGGTCTTAGCCAAAAACATTCAGTACTTC.

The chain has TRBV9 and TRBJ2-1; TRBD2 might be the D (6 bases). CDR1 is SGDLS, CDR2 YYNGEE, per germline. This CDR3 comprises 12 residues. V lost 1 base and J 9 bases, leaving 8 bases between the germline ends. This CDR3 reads CASSVQEGEQFF. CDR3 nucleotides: TGTGCCAGCAGCGTACAGGAGGGTGAGCAGTTCTTC. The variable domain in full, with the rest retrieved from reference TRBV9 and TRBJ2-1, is DSGVTQTPKHLITATGQRVTLRCSPRSGDLSVYWYQQSLDQGLQFLIQYYNGEERAKGNILERFSAQQFPDLHSELNLSSLELGDSALYFCASSVQEGEQFFGPGTRLTVL.

CDR3 in amino acids: CASSQVQGVTEAFF. The CDR3 DNA reads TGCGCCAGCAGCCAAGTTCAGGGCGTCACTGAAGCTTTCTTT. The chain joins TRBV4-1 to TRBJ1-1, with D perhaps matching TRBD1 (5 bases). The germline V gene encodes CDR1 MGHRA and CDR2 YSYEKL. The CDR3 contains 14 residues. V lost 1 base and J 4 bases, leaving 10 bases between the germline ends.

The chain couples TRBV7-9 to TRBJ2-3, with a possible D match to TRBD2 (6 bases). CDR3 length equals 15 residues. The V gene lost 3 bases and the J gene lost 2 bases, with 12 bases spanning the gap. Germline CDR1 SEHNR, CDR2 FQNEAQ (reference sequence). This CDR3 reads CASSFLAEPTDTQYF. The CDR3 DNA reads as TGTGCCAGCAGCTTCTTAGCGGAACCCACAGATACGCAGTATTTT.

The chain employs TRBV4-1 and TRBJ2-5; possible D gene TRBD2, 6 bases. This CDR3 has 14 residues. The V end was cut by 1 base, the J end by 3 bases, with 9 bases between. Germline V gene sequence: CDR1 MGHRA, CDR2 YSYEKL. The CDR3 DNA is TGCGCCAGCAGCCAAGTGCCGGGGGAAGAGACCCAGTACTTC. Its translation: CASSQVPGEETQYF.

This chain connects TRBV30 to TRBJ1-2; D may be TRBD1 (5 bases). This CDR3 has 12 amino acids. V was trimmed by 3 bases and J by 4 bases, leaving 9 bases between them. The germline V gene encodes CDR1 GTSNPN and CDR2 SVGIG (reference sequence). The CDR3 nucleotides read TGTGCCTGGAGGGGGCCTCTCTATGGCTACACCTTC. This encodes CAWRGPLYGYTF.

CDR3: CASSQDMEEQYF. Here the CDR3 DNA reads TGTGCCAGCAGCCAGGACATGGAAGAGCAGTACTTC. V and J are TRBV5-4 and TRBJ2-7; tentatively, D is TRBD1 (5 bases). This CDR3 region has 12 residues. Germline CDR1 reads SGHNT; CDR2 reads YYREEE (reference sequence). Trimming removed 4 bases at V and 7 bases at J, with 12 bases between.

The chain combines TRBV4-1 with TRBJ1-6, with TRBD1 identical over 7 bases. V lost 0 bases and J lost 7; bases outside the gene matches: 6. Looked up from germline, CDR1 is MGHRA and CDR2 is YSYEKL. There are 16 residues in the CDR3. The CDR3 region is CASSQDVGTENSPLHF. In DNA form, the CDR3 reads TGCGCCAGCAGCCAAGACGTCGGGACAGAGAATTCACCCCTCCACTTT.